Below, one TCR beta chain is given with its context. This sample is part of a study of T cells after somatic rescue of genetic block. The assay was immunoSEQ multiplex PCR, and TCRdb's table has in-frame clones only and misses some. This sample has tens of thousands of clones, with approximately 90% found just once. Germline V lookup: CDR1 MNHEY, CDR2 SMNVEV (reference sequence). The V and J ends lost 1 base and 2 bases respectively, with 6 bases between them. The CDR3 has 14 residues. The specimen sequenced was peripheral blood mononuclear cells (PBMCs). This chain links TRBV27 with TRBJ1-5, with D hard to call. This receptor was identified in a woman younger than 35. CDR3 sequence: CASSLWAGNQPQHF. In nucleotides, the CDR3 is TGTGCCAGCAGTTTATGGGCTGGCAATCAGCCCCAGCATTTT.